This TCR beta chain derives from a study of cytomegalovirus exposure and HLA in healthy donors (dated by TCRdb to between 2016 and 2019). For context, the study as a whole: According to a later analysis, one platform produced both the roughly 130 validation repertoires and the 700 or so repertoires of the first cohort. The study aimed to test whether cataloging public T cell receptors could reveal signatures of past pathogen exposure. Besides the first cohort of approximately 670 subjects, a separate validation cohort made up of over a hundred different subjects was used. High-throughput TCR immunosequencing, statistical association of individual TCRs with disease status, and machine learning were combined to predict cytomegalovirus infection status. Points the paper makes about the study in general: A total of 150 to 200 TCR beta chains were listed by the study as associated with cytomegalovirus. In vitro tests confirmed that a few of the cytomegalovirus-associated TCR beta chains recognize cytomegalovirus antigens. Of the cluster scores, around 95% were above 0 in a later analysis, which found that TCRs clustered in the first cohort also tended to co-occur in the 95 to 150 validation repertoires. In both the original and validation cohorts, the classifier was reported to diagnose cytomegalovirus status with high specificity and sensitivity. Most TCR sequences were observed very rarely across donors, whereas some public TCRs were present in many individuals. According to the authors, the approach could potentially be generalized to other disease states and immunological phenotypes. All 130 or so repertoires were used to score co-occurrence in the validation cohort in a later analysis, because that analysis had no HLA typing for the cohort.

Donors formed part of the validation cohort, which comprised fewer than 150 subjects and was distinct from the first cohort of roughly 600 subjects. As regards this clone: No cognate antigen has been identified for it. There are no base qualities to consult, and no much larger clone falls within one base.

To prepare the library, the immunoSEQ multiplex PCR assay was applied. The source study handled its data this way. A statistical classification framework was built for diagnosing cytomegalovirus status from the catalog of TCR beta chain sequences. TCRdb limited this immuneACCESS table to in-frame rearrangements with V and J called. A share of clones is missing; checked studies link under half to unresolved V genes, and the rest is unexplained. V, J and clone size are those of that table, while D and trimming were read from the DNA. The sample table records more than 85,000 clones; about nine tenths of these occur just once. Together, the top ten hold approximately 1.9% of the sample. Clipping removes 7 bases from V and 2 bases from J, with 7 as the unmatched junction base count. The CDR3, cysteine through phenylalanine, is 14 amino acids long. Only the CDR3 part of the read is kept: 42 bases, read in frame from the first base. Taken from the germline V gene, the CDR1 and CDR2 loops are SQVTM and ANQGSEA.

This receptor chain uses TRBV29-1 and TRBJ1-4, with TRBD1 identical over 7 junction bases. The sample taken for sequencing was PBMCs. The sequence was obtained from a young woman in good health and CMV-seronegative. The nucleotide sequence is TGCAGCGCCCGAAAGGGGGCGACTAATGAAAAACTGTTTTTT. Protein translation: CSARKGATNEKLFF.